This is a list of T cell receptor beta chains from one sample in a study of PD-1 blockade in classical Hodgkin lymphoma. Produced via immunoSEQ multiplex PCR; TCRdb's table is partial and in-frame only. The table shows roughly 90,000 clones, with 83% occurring only once. Here the sequenced sample was peripheral blood mononuclear cells (PBMCs), taken before the fourth cycle of nivolumab. All receptors derive from a human donor with classical Hodgkin lymphoma. The CDR3 runs from the conserved cysteine through the conserved F or W. D genes are given only for firm matches. Clone sizes are given selectively: once, few, many, or a class where the clone is expanded.

v_call: TRBV7-9; clone_size: once; j_call: TRBJ1-5; d_call: TRBD1; cdr3_aa: CASSLGTARGREPQHF; cdr3_nt: TGTGCCAGCAGCTTGGGTACAGCCAGGGGGCGGGAGCCCCAGCATTTT
v_call: TRBV7-2; clone_size: NA; j_call: TRBJ2-3; d_call: TRBD2; cdr3_aa: CASSLSGGGPDTQYF; cdr3_nt: TGTGCCAGCAGCCTCTCGGGGGGTGGGCCAGATACGCAGTATTTT
v_call: TRBV6-6; clone_size: NA; j_call: TRBJ1-1; d_call: TRBD1; cdr3_aa: CASSPTTGGGPEAFF; cdr3_nt: TGTGCCAGCAGTCCCACAACAGGGGGGGGGCCTGAAGCTTTCTTT
v_call: TRBV10-1; clone_size: NA; j_call: TRBJ2-3; d_call: NA; cdr3_aa: CASSDGVTDTQYF; cdr3_nt: TGCGCCAGCAGTGATGGGGTCACAGATACGCAGTATTTT
v_call: TRBV2; clone_size: NA; j_call: TRBJ2-3; d_call: NA; cdr3_aa: CASSEEVSDTQYF; cdr3_nt: TGTGCCAGCAGTGAGGAGGTGTCAGATACGCAGTATTTT
v_call: TRBV7-9; clone_size: once; j_call: TRBJ2-2; d_call: TRBD2; cdr3_aa: CASSQVGASGMRTGELFF; cdr3_nt: TGTGCCAGCAGCCAAGTAGGGGCTAGCGGGATGAGGACCGGGGAGCTGTTTTTT
v_call: TRBV28; clone_size: NA; j_call: TRBJ1-3; d_call: NA; cdr3_aa: CASRAGTSSGNTIYF; cdr3_nt: TGTGCCAGCAGGGCAGGGACAAGCTCTGGAAACACCATATATTTT
v_call: TRBV5-6; clone_size: NA; j_call: TRBJ1-2; d_call: NA; cdr3_aa: CASSFEVHSNYGYTF; cdr3_nt: TGTGCCAGCAGCTTTGAGGTTCACAGCAACTATGGCTACACCTTC
v_call: TRBV30; clone_size: NA; j_call: TRBJ2-1; d_call: NA; cdr3_aa: CAWGGSYNEQFF; cdr3_nt: TGTGCCTGGGGGGGGAGTTACAATGAGCAGTTCTTC
v_call: TRBV10-3; clone_size: NA; j_call: TRBJ2-5; d_call: NA; cdr3_aa: CAIRSPGVKETQYF; cdr3_nt: TGTGCCATCAGGAGCCCAGGGGTAAAAGAGACCCAGTACTTC
v_call: TRBV5-6; clone_size: NA; j_call: TRBJ2-1; d_call: NA; cdr3_aa: CASSLPEIRDRDQFF; cdr3_nt: TGTGCCAGCAGCTTACCCGAAATCCGGGACCGGGATCAGTTCTTC
v_call: TRBV5-4; clone_size: NA; j_call: TRBJ2-2; d_call: NA; cdr3_aa: CASSPTGVQLNTGELFF; cdr3_nt: TGTGCCAGCAGCCCCACGGGCGTTCAATTGAACACCGGGGAGCTGTTTTTT
v_call: TRBV5-1; clone_size: NA; j_call: TRBJ2-7; d_call: NA; cdr3_aa: CASRLIADNSYEQYF; cdr3_nt: TGCGCCAGCAGGCTTATAGCGGATAACTCCTACGAGCAGTACTTC
v_call: TRBV10-3; clone_size: NA; j_call: TRBJ2-1; d_call: NA; cdr3_aa: CAISDSVHEQFF; cdr3_nt: TGTGCCATCAGTGATAGCGTCCATGAGCAGTTCTTC